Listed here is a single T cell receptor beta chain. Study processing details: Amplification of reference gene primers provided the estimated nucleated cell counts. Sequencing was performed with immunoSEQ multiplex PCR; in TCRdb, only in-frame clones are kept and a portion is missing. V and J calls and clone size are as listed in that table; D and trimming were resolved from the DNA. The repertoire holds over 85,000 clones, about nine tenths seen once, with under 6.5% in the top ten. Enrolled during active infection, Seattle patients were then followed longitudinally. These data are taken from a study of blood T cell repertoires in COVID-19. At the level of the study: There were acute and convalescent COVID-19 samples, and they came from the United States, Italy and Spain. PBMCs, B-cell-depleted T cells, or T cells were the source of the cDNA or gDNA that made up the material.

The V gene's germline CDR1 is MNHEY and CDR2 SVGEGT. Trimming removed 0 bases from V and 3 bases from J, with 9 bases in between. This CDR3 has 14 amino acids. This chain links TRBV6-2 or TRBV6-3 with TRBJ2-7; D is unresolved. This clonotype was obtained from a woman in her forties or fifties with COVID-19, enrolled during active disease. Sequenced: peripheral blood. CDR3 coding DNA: TGTGCCAGCAGTTACTCGGCCCTTAACTACGAGCAGTACTTC. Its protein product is CASSYSALNYEQYF.